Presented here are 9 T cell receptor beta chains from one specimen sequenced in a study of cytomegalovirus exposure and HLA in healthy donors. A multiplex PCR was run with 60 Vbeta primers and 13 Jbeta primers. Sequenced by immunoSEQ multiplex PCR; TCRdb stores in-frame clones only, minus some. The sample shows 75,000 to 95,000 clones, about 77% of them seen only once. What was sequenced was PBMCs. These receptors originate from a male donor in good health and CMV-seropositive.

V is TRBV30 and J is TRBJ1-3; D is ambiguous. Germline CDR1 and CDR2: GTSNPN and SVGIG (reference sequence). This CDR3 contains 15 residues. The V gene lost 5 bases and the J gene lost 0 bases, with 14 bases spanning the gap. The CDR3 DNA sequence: TGTGCCTGGCTAGATGACGGACTCTCTGGAAACACCATATATTTT. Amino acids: CAWLDDGLSGNTIYF. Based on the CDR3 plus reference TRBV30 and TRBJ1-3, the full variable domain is SQTIHQWPATLVQPVGSPLSLECTVEGTSNPNLYWYRQAAGRGLQLLFYSVGIGQISSEVPQNLSASRPQDRQFILSSKKLLLSDSGFYLCAWLDDGLSGNTIYFGEGSWLTVV.

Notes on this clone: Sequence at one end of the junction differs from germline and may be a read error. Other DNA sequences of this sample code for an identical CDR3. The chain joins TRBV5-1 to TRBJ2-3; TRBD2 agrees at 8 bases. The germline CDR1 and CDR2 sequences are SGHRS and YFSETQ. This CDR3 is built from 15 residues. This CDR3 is CASSLTSGSLDTQYF. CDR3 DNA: TGCGCCAGTAGCTTGACCAGCGGGAGTTTGGATACGCAGTATTTT.

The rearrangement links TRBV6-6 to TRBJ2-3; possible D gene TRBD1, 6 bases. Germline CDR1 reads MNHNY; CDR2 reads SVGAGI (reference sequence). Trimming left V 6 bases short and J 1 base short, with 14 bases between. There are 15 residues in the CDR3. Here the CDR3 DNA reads TGTGCCAGCAGGCAGGGGAATTTGGGCACAGATACGCAGTATTTT. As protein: CASRQGNLGTDTQYF.

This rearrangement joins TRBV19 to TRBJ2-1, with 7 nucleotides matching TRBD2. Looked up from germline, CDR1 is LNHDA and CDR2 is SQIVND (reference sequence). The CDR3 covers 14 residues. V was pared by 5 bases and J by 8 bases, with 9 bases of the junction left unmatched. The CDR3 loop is CASSPWGGSDEQFF. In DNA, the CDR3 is TGTGCCAGTAGTCCTTGGGGAGGGAGCGATGAGCAGTTCTTC.

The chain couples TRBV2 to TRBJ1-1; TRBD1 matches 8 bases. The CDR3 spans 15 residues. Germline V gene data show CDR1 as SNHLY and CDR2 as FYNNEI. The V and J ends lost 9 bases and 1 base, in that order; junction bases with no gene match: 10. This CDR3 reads CARDRDEVGNTEAFF. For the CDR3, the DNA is TGTGCCAGGGACAGGGACGAAGTAGGGAACACTGAAGCTTTCTTT.

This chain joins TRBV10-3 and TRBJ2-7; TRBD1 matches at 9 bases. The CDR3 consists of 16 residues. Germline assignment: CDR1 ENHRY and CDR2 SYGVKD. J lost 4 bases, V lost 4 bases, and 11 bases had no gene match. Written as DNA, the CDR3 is TGTGCCATCAGTGCGATACCGGGACAGGGATTATACGAGCAGTACTTC. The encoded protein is CAISAIPGQGLYEQYF.

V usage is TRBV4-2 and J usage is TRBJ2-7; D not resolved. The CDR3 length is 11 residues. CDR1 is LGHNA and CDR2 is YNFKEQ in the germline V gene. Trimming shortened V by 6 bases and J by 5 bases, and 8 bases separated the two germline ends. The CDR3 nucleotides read TGTGCCAGCAGTCAGAATCACGAGCAGTACTTC. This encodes CASSQNHEQYF.

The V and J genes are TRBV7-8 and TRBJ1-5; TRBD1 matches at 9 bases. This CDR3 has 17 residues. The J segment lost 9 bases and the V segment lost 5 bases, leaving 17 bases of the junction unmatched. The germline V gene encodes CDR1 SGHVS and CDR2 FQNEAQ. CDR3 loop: CASSPSPGTGSAWPQHF. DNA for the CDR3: TGTGCCAGCAGCCCATCACCCGGGACAGGGTCAGCCTGGCCCCAGCATTTT.

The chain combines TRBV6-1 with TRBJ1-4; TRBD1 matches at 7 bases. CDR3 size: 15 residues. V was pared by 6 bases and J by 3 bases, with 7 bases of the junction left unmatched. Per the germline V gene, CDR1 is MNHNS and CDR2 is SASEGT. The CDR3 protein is CASRLTGQANEKLFF. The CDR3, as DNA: TGTGCCAGCAGGCTCACCGGACAGGCTAATGAAAAACTGTTTTTT.